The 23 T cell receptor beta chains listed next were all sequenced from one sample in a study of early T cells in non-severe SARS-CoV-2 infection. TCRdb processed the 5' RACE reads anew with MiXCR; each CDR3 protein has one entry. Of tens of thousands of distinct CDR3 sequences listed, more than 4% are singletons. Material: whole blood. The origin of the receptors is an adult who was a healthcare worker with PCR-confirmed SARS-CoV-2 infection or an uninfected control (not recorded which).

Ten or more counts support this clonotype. CDR3 protein: CASSYGQLAGAGNQPQHF. CDR3 bases: TGTGCCAGCAGTTACGGTCAGCTAGCGGGAGCGGGCAATCAGCCCCAGCATTTT. The chain has TRBV6-2 or TRBV6-3 and TRBJ1-5; D is unresolved. This CDR3 has 18 amino acids. The germline CDR1 and CDR2 sequences are MNHEY and SVGEGT. The ends were cut back, 2 bases at V and 2 bases at J, with 19 bases in the middle.

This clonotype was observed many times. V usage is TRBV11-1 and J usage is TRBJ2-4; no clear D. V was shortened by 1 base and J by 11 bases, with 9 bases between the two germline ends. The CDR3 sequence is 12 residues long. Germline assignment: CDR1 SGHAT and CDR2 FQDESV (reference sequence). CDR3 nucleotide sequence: TGTGCCAGCAGCTTAGACGAGGACCTTCAGTACTTC. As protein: CASSLDEDLQYF.

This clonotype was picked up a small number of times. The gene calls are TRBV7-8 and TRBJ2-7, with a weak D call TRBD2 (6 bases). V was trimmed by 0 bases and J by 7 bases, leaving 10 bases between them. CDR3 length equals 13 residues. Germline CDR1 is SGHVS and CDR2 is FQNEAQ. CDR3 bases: TGTGCCAGCAGCTTAGCGGATCGGGAGGAGCAGTACTTC. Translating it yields CASSLADREEQYF.

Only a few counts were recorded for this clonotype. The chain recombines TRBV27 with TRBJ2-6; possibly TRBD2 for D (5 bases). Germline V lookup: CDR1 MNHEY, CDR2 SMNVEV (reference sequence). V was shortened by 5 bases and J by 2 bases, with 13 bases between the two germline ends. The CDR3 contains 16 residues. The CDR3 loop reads CASSPDRGAGANVLTF. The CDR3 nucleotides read TGTGCCAGCAGTCCGGATCGGGGAGCTGGGGCCAACGTCCTGACTTTC.

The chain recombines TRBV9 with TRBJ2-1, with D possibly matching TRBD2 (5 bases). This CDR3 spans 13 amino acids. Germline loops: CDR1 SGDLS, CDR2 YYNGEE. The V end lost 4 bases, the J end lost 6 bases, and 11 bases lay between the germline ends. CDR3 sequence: CASSLGLPNEQFF. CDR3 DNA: TGTGCCAGCAGCCTTGGACTTCCCAATGAGCAGTTCTTC.

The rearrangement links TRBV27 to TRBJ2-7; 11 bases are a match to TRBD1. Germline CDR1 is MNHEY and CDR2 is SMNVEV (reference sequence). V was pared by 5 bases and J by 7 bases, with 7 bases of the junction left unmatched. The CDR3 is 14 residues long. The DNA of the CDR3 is TGTGCCAGCAGTCCAGGGGACAGGGGGGGAGAGCAGTACTTC. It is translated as CASSPGDRGGEQYF.

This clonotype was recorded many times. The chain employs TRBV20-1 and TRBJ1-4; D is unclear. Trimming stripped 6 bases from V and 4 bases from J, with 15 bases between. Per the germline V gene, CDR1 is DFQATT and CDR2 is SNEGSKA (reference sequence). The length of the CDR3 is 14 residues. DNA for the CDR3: TGCAGTGCCATCAGAGGTGGTGGTAATGAAAAACTGTTTTTT. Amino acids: CSAIRGGGNEKLFF.

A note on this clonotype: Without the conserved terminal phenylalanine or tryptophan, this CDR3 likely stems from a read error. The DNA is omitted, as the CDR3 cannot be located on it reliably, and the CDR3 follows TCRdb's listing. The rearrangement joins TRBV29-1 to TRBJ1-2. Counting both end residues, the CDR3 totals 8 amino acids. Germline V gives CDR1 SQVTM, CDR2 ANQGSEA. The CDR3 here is CSVPGLVL.

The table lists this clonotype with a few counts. The CDR3 is CASSLSGQRQETQYF. The CDR3 coding sequence is TGTGCCAGCAGCTTATCTGGACAGCGTCAAGAGACCCAGTACTTC. J is TRBJ2-5 and V is TRBV7-6; tentatively, D is TRBD1 (6 bases). CDR1 is SGHVS and CDR2 is FNYEAQ in the germline V gene. The CDR3 consists of 15 residues. V lost 2 bases and J 2 bases, leaving 12 bases between the germline ends.

The chain's CDR3 is CSARAFSGSIATDTQYF. In nucleotides, the CDR3 is TGCAGTGCTAGAGCCTTTAGCGGGAGTATAGCCACAGATACGCAGTATTTT. The chain carries TRBV20-1 and TRBJ2-3; TRBD2 aligns across 9 bases. The ends lost 1 base at V and 2 bases at J; junction bases unmatched: 10. The germline V gene encodes CDR1 DFQATT and CDR2 SNEGSKA (reference sequence). The CDR3 has 17 amino acids.

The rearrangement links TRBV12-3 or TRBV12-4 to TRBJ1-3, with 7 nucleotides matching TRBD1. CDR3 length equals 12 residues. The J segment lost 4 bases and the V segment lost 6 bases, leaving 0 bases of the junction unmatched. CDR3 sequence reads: CASRTGGNTIYF. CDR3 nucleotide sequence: TGTGCCAGCAGGACAGGGGGAAACACCATATATTTT.

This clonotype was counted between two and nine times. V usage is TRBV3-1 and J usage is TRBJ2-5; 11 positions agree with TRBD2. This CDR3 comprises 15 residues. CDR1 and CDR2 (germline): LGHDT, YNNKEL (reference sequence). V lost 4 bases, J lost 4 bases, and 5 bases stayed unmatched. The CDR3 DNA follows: TGTGCCAGCAGCCCGACTAGCGGGAAAACAGAGACCCAGTACTTC. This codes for CASSPTSGKTETQYF.

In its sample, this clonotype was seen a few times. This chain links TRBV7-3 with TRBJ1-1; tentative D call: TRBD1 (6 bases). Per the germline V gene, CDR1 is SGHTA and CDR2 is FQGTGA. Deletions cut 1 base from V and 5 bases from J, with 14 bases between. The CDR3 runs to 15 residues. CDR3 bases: TGTGCCAGCAGCTTAATAGGCAGGGGATGGACTGAAGCTTTCTTT. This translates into CASSLIGRGWTEAFF.

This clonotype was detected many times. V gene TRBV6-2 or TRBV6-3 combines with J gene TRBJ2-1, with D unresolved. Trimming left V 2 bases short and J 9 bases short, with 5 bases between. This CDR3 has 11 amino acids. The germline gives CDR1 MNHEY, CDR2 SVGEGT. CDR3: CASSYGREQFF. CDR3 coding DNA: TGTGCCAGCAGTTACGGGCGTGAGCAGTTCTTC.

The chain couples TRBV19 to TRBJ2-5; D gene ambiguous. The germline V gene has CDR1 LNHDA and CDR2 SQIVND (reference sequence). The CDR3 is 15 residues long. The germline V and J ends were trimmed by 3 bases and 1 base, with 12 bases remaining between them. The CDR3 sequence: CASSIFGQSQETQYF. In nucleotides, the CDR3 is TGTGCCAGTAGTATCTTCGGGCAGTCCCAAGAGACCCAGTACTTC.

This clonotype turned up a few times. The CDR3 is CASSLSLQGMATEAFF. The CDR3 DNA sequence: TGTGCCAGCAGTTTAAGCCTCCAGGGGATGGCCACTGAAGCTTTCTTT. This chain links TRBV28 with TRBJ1-1; tentative D call: TRBD1 (6 bases). CDR1 and CDR2 from the germline V gene are MDHEN and SYDVKM. The CDR3 contains 16 residues. With 2 bases removed from V and 4 bases from J, the gap between germline ends came to 17 bases.

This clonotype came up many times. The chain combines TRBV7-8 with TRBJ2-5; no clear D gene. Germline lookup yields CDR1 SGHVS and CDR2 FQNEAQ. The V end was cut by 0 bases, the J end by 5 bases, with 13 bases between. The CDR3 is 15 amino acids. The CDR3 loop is CASSLAGSVGETQYF. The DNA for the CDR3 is TGTGCCAGCAGCTTAGCGGGGTCTGTTGGGGAGACCCAGTACTTC.

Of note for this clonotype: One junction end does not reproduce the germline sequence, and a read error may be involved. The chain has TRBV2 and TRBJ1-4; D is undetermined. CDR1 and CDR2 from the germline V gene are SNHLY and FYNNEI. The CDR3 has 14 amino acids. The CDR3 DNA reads TGTGCCAGCAGGCGGAAAGGGTCGGGTGAAATACTGTTTTTT. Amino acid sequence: CASRRKGSGEILFF.

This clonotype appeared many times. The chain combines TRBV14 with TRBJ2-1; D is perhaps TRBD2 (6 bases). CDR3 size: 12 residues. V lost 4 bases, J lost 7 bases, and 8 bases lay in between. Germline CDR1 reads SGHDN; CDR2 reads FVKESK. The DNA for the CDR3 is TGTGCCAGCAGCCCCGGACTAAATGAGCAGTTCTTC. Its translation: CASSPGLNEQFF.

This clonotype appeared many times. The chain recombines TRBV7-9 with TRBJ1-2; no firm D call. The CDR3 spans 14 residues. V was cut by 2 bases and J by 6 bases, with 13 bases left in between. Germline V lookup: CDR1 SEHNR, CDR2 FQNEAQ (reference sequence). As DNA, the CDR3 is TGTGCCAGCAGCTTAATGAAGGGCGTCAATGGCTACACCTTC. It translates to CASSLMKGVNGYTF.

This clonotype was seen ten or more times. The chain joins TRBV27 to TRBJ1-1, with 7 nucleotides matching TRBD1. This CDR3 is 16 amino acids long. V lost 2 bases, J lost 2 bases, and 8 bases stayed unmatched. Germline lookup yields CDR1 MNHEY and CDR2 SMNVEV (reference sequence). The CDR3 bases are TGTGCCAGCAGTTTAAAGAGACAGGGTAGAAACACTGAAGCTTTCTTT. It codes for CASSLKRQGRNTEAFF.

CDR3 loop: CASTEGTSYEQYF. The CDR3 nucleotides read TGTGCCAGCACCGAAGGGACTTCCTACGAGCAGTACTTC. The chain recombines TRBV6-6 with TRBJ2-7, with D tentatively TRBD2 (6 bases). Germline V gives CDR1 MNHNY, CDR2 SVGAGI (reference sequence). The CDR3 runs to 13 residues. Trimming took 7 bases from V and 1 from J, leaving 11 bases between them.

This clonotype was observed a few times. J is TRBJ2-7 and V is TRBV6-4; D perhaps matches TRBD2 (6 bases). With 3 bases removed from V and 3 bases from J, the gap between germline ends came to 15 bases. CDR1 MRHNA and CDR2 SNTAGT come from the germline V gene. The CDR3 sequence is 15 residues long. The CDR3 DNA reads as TGTGCCAGCAGTGAACGGGGCGGAGCGGGCTACGAGCAGTACTTC. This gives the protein CASSERGGAGYEQYF.